Following are 19 T cell receptor beta chains from one sample sequenced in a study of T cells after yellow fever vaccination. TCRdb fed the 5' RACE reads into MiXCR, producing one record per CDR3 protein. Here the sample spans 230,000 or so distinct CDR3 sequences, about 3.7% being singletons. Material: PBMCs, obtained 15 days after the yellow fever booster vaccination. These receptors were collected from a man between 18 and 29 years old who received the YFV17D yellow fever vaccine.

Many counts were recorded for this clonotype. This chain uses TRBV5-1 with TRBJ2-7; tentative D call: TRBD2 (5 bases). The CDR3 totals 15 residues. Between the trimmed V and J ends, which lost 3 bases and 6 bases, there was a span of 19 bases. The germline gives CDR1 SGHRS, CDR2 YFSETQ. CDR3 residues: CASSSAAGAPSEQYF. The CDR3 bases are TGCGCCAGCAGCTCCGCGGCGGGCGCCCCCTCCGAGCAGTACTTC.

This clonotype showed up many times. The V and J genes are TRBV7-8 and TRBJ2-6; D tentatively reads TRBD1 or TRBD2 (5 bases each). There are 18 residues in the CDR3. Trimming took 1 base from V and 0 from J, leaving 13 bases between them. CDR1 SGHVS and CDR2 FQNEAQ come from the germline V gene. CDR3 sequence reads: CASSLDRGWSSGANVLTF. CDR3 sequence (DNA): TGTGCCAGCAGCTTAGATCGGGGCTGGAGCTCTGGGGCCAACGTCCTGACTTTC.

This clonotype was seen repeatedly, ten times or more. The J gene is TRBJ2-1, the V gene TRBV18; tentative D call: TRBD2 (5 bases). Trimming cost V 0 bases and J 3 bases, with 12 bases left between them. The CDR3 spans 16 residues. Per germline, CDR1 KGHSH and CDR2 LQKENI. The CDR3 here is CASSPPRGLVYNEQFF. In DNA, the CDR3 is TGTGCCAGCTCACCACCGCGAGGGTTGGTCTACAATGAGCAGTTCTTC.

This clonotype was detected many times. This chain connects TRBV6-5 to TRBJ2-1; 8 nucleotides agree with TRBD1. The CDR3 has 16 amino acids. Trimming removed 8 bases from V and 6 bases from J; junction bases left unmatched: 15. From germline, CDR1 is MNHEY and CDR2 SVGAGI. The CDR3 DNA follows: TGTGCCAGCCAGGGACAGGACGGGCCCTTGACCAATGAGCAGTTCTTC. This translates into CASQGQDGPLTNEQFF.

The table lists this clonotype with a few counts. CDR3 coding DNA: TGTGCCATCAACCATGGTAGGGGGACTGAAGCTTTCTTT. This codes for CAINHGRGTEAFF. The chain is built from TRBV10-3 and TRBJ1-1, with a tentative D call TRBD1 (6 bases). V was clipped by 7 bases and J by 5 bases, with 14 bases between them. Germline V gives CDR1 ENHRY, CDR2 SYGVKD. This CDR3 is built from 13 residues.

This clonotype was found a few times. The chain's CDR3 is CASSERLADVTNTGELFF. The CDR3 coding sequence is TGTGCCAGCAGCGAGAGACTAGCGGACGTTACGAACACCGGGGAGCTGTTTTTT. V is TRBV9 and J is TRBJ2-2; TRBD2 matches 9 bases. The CDR3 extends over 18 amino acids. Germline CDR1 and CDR2: SGDLS and YYNGEE. The V segment lost 3 bases and the J segment 0 bases; nucleotides outside the gene matches: 9.

This clonotype was observed at least ten times. V and J are TRBV12-3 or TRBV12-4 and TRBJ1-4; D might be TRBD1 (5 bases). The CDR3 is 14 amino acids. Between the trimmed V and J ends, which lost 5 bases and 0 bases, there was a span of 7 bases. The CDR3 DNA is TGTGCCAGCAGTCCACAGGCAACTAATGAAAAACTGTTTTTT. Protein: CASSPQATNEKLFF.

This clonotype occurred many times. The chain uses TRBV27 and TRBJ2-7; no reliable D call. Per germline, CDR1 MNHEY and CDR2 SMNVEV (reference sequence). The germline V and J ends were trimmed by 6 bases and 6 bases, with 12 bases remaining between them. The CDR3 is 12 amino acids. CDR3 protein: CASSLPGSEQYF. DNA of the CDR3: TGTGCCAGCAGCTTACCCGGCTCCGAGCAGTACTTC.

This clonotype has at least ten counts. The chain has TRBV11-2 and TRBJ1-1, with D perhaps TRBD1 (5 bases). The CDR3 is made up of 15 amino acids. Germline V gene lookup returns CDR1 SGHAT and CDR2 FQNNGV. Trimming pared 5 bases from V and 6 bases from J, leaving 19 bases between. The CDR3 nucleotides are TGTGCCAGCAGCCCGACTAGGGGTTTATTGGCTGAAGCTTTCTTT. Residues: CASSPTRGLLAEAFF.

This clonotype showed up many times. The chain joins TRBV25-1 to TRBJ2-6; 11 bases map to TRBD2. Looked up from germline, CDR1 is MGHDK and CDR2 is SYGVNS. V was clipped by 8 bases and J by 1 base; unmatched bases: 7. This CDR3 has 17 residues. As DNA, the CDR3 is TGTGCCAGCTCCTTAGCGGGGGGGACTTCTGGGGCCAACGTCCTGACTTTC. This gives the protein CASSLAGGTSGANVLTF.

This clonotype was counted at least ten times. The rearrangement joins TRBV4-1 to TRBJ2-1; D may be TRBD2 (6 bases). With 1 base removed from V and 0 bases from J, the gap between germline ends came to 7 bases. This CDR3 region has 15 residues. From germline, CDR1 is MGHRA and CDR2 YSYEKL. Written as DNA, the CDR3 is TGCGCCAGCAGCCAAGGGCGGGGCTCCTACAATGAGCAGTTCTTC. This encodes CASSQGRGSYNEQFF.

V is TRBV5-4 and J is TRBJ2-1; TRBD2 matches 12 bases. With V trimmed by 4 bases and J by 6 bases, 5 bases remained unmatched. The CDR3 loop spans 15 amino acids. Per germline, CDR1 SGHNT and CDR2 YYREEE (reference sequence). CDR3 in DNA: TGTGCCAGCAGCAGCTGGACTAGCGGGGCCAATGAGCAGTTCTTC. This codes for CASSSWTSGANEQFF.

This clonotype was counted at least ten times. J is TRBJ2-3 and V is TRBV2; D remains unclear. Germline lookup yields CDR1 SNHLY and CDR2 FYNNEI. The germline V and J ends were trimmed by 10 bases and 2 bases, with 7 bases remaining between them. The CDR3 is made up of 11 amino acids. The CDR3: CANTFTDTQYF. CDR3 sequence (DNA): TGTGCCAACACTTTCACAGATACGCAGTATTTT.

CDR3 amino acids: CSASSDKYEQYF. CDR3 nucleotide sequence: TGCAGTGCATCGTCTGATAAATACGAGCAGTACTTC. The chain is built from TRBV20-1 and TRBJ2-7; D uncertain. The CDR3 runs to 12 residues. CDR1 and CDR2 (germline): DFQATT, SNEGSKA (reference sequence). V dropped 6 bases and J dropped 4 bases, with 13 bases sitting between them.

The sample holds many counts of this clonotype. The chain carries TRBV21-1 and TRBJ2-7; TRBD1 reflects the table's D call only, with no check against the DNA. TRBV21-1 is an annotated pseudogene. CDR3 length: 13 residues. The DNA of the CDR3 is TGTGCCAGCAGCGACAGGGAGGAGGACGAGCAGTACGTC. It yields the protein CASSDREEDEQYV.

This clonotype was seen at least ten times. The chain employs TRBV15 and TRBJ2-1; no reliable D call. Germline loops: CDR1 LNHNV, CDR2 YYDKDF (reference sequence). The CDR3 contains 14 residues. Trimming pared 6 bases from V and 8 bases from J, leaving 17 bases between. CDR3 sequence (DNA): TGTGCCACCAGGAGCCGTCTGGGCTGGGATGAGCAGTTCTTC. It encodes CATRSRLGWDEQFF.

This clonotype was seen at least ten times. J is TRBJ2-3 and V is TRBV7-6; 7 bases line up with TRBD2. This CDR3 contains 13 residues. Germline values: CDR1 SGHVS, CDR2 FNYEAQ. After removal of 7 bases from V and 6 bases from J, the junction contained 7 bases not matched to a gene. The CDR3 region has the DNA TGTGCCAGCAACCTAGCGGCCACGGATACGCAGTATTTT. Translating it yields CASNLAATDTQYF.

The sample holds many counts of this clonotype. The chain joins TRBV7-9 to TRBJ2-7; D is possibly TRBD1 or TRBD2 (5 bases each). Germline CDR1 SEHNR, CDR2 FQNEAQ (reference sequence). The V end was cut by 3 bases, the J end by 1 base, with 7 bases between. The CDR3 sequence is 13 residues long. In DNA, the CDR3 is TGTGCCAGCAGCTTGGGGGTTTCCTACGAGCAGTACTTC. It translates to CASSLGVSYEQYF.

This clonotype was found many times. This chain connects TRBV5-1 to TRBJ1-5; TRBD1 agrees at 9 bases. This CDR3 is 15 amino acids long. Trimming took 4 bases from V and 3 from J; bases not matched to a gene: 5. Germline lookup yields CDR1 SGHRS and CDR2 YFSETQ. DNA of the CDR3: TGCGCCAGCAGCGTAGGGACAGGGTACAATCAGCCCCAGCATTTT. Translated, it gives CASSVGTGYNQPQHF.